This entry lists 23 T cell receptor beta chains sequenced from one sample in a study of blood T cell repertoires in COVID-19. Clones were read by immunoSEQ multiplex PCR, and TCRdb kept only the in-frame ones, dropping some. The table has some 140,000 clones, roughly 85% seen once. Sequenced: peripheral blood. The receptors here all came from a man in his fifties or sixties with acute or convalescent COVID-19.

The CDR3 bases are TGTGCCAGCAGCTTTACCACAGGGGGCCCTTTTAATGAAAAACTGTTTTTT. It yields the protein CASSFTTGGPFNEKLFF. The rearrangement links TRBV5-6 to TRBJ1-4, with 9 bases matching TRBD1. In germline, CDR1 is SGHDT, CDR2 YYEEEE. The CDR3 loop spans 17 amino acids. Trimming cost V 2 bases and J 4 bases; bases outside gene matches: 9.

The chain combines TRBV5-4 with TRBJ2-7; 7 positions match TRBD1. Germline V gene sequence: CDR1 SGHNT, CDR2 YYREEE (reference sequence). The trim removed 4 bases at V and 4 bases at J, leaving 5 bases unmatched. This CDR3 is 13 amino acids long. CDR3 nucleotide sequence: TGTGCCAGCAGCAGATTGACAGGGTACGAGCAGTACTTC. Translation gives CASSRLTGYEQYF.

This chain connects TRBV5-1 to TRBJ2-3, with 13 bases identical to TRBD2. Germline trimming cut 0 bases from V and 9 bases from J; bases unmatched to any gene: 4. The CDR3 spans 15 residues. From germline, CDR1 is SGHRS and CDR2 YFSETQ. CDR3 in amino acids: CASSLDATSGRTQYF. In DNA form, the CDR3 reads TGCGCCAGCAGCTTGGATGCGACTAGCGGGAGGACGCAGTATTTT.

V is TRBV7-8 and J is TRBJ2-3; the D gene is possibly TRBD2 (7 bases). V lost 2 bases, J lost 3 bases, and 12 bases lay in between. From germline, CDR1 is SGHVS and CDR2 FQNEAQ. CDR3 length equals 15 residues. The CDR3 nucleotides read TGTGCCAGCAGCTTACGGGGGGCGTTGACAGATACGCAGTATTTT. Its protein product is CASSLRGALTDTQYF.

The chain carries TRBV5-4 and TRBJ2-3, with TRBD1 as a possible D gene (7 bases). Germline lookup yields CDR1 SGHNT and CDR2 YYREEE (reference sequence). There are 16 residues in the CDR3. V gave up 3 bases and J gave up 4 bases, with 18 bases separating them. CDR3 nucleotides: TGTGCCAGCAGCTGGGGGGATAGGGGGCGTTCAGATACGCAGTATTTT. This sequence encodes CASSWGDRGRSDTQYF.

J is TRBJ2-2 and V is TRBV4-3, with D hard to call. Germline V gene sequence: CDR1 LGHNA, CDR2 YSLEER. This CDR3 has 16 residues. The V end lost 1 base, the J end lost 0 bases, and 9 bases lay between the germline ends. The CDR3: CASSQAQQTNTGELFF. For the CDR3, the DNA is TGCGCCAGCAGCCAAGCCCAACAGACGAACACCGGGGAGCTGTTTTTT.

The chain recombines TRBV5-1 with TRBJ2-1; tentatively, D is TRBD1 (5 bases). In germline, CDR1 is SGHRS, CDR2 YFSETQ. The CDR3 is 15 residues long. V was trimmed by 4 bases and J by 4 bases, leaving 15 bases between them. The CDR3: CASSITGTSYNEQFF. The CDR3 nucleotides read TGCGCCAGCAGCATAACAGGTACCTCTTACAATGAGCAGTTCTTC.

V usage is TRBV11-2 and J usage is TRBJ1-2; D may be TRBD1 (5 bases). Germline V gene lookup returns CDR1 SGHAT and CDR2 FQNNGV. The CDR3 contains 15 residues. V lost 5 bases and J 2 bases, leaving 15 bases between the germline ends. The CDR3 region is CASSPGDLGNYGYTF. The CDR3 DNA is TGTGCCAGCAGCCCGGGGGACCTAGGCAACTATGGCTACACCTTC.

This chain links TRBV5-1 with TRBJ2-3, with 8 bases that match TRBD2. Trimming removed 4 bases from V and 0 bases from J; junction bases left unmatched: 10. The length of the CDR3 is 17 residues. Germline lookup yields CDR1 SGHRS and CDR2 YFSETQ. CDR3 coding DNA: TGCGCCAGCAGCCTCGAGGCGGCGGGAGGAAGCACAGATACGCAGTATTTT. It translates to CASSLEAAGGSTDTQYF.

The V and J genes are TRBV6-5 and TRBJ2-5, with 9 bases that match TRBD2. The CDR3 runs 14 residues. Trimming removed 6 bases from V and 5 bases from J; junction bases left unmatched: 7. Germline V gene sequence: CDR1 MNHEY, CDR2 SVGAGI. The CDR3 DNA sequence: TGTGCCAGCAGGAATAGCGGGAGAAGGGAGACCCAGTACTTC. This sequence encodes CASRNSGRRETQYF.

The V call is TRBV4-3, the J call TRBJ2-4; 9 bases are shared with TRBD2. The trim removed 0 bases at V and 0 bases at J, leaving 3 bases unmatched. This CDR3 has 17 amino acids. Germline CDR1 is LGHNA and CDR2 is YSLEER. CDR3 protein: CASSQETSGLAKNIQYF. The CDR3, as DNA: TGCGCCAGCAGCCAAGAAACTAGCGGGCTAGCCAAAAACATTCAGTACTTC.

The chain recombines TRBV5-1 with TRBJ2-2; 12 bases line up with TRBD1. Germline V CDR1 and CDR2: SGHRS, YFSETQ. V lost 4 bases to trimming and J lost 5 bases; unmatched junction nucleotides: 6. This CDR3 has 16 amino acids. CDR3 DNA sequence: TGCGCCAGCAGCCCGGGACAGGGGGCTGTAACCGGGGAGCTGTTTTTT. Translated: CASSPGQGAVTGELFF.

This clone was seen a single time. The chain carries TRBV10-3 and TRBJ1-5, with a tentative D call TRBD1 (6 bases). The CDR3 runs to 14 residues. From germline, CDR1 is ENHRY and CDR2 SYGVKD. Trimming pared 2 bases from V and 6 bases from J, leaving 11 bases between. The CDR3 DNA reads TGTGCCATCAGTGAGCAGGGGATAGGTCAGCCCCAGCATTTT. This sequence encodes CAISEQGIGQPQHF.

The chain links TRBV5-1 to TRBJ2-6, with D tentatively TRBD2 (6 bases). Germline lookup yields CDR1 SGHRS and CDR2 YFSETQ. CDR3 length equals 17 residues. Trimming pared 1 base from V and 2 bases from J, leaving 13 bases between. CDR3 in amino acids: CASSLQGGFAGANVLTF. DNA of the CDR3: TGCGCCAGCAGCTTGCAGGGAGGCTTCGCTGGGGCCAACGTCCTGACTTTC.

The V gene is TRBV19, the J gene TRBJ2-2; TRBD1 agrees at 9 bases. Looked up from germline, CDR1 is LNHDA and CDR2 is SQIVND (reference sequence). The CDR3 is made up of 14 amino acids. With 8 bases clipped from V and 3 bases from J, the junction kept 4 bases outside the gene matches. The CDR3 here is CASSGQGYTGELFF. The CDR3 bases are TGTGCCAGTTCCGGACAGGGGTACACCGGGGAGCTGTTTTTT.

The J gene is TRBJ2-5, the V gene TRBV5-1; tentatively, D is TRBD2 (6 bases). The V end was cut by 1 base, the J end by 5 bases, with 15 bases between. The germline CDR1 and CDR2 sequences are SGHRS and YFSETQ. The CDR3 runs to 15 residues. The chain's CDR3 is CASSLMDSGGETQYF. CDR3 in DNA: TGCGCCAGCAGCTTGATGGATAGCGGCGGGGAGACCCAGTACTTC.

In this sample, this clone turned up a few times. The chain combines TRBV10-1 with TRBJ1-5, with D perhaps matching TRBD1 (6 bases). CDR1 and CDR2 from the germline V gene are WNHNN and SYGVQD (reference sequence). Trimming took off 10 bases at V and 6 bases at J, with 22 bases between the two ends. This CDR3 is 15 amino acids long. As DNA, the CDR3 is TGCGCCACCCTTCCTCCGACAGGATTGTCTCAGCCCCAGCATTTT. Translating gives CATLPPTGLSQPQHF.

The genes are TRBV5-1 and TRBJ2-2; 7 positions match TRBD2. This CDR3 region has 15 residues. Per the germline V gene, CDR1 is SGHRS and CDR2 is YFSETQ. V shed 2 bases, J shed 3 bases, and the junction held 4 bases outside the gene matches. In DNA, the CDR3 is TGCGCCAGCAGCTTAGGAGCGGGACACACCGGGGAGCTGTTTTTT. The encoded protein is CASSLGAGHTGELFF.

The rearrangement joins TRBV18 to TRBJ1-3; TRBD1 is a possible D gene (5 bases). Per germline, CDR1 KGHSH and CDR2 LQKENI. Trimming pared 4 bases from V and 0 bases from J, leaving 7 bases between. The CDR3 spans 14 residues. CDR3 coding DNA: TGTGCCAGCTCACTACAGGCCTCTGGAAACACCATATATTTT. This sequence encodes CASSLQASGNTIYF.

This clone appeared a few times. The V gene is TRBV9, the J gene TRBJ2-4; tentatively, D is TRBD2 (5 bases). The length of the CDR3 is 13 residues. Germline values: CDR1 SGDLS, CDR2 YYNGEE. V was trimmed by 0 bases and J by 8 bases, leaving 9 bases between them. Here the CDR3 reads CASSVGGPDIQYF. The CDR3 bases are TGTGCCAGCAGCGTAGGAGGGCCGGACATTCAGTACTTC.

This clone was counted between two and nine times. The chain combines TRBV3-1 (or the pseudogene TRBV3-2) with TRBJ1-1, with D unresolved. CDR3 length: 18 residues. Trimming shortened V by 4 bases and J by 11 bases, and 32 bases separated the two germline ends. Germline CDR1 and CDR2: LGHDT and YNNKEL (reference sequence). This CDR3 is CASSPTMRTGGSVRRAFF. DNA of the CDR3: TGTGCCAGCAGCCCCACCATGCGGACCGGAGGGAGTGTACGCCGCGCTTTCTTT.

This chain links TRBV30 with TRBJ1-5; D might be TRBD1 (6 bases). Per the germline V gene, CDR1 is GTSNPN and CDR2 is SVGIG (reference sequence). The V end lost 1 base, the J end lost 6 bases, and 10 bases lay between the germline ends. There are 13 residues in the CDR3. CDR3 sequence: CAWSAEGGQPQHF. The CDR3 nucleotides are TGTGCCTGGAGTGCGGAAGGGGGTCAGCCCCAGCATTTT. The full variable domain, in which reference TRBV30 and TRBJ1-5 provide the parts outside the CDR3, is SQTIHQWPATLVQPVGSPLSLECTVEGTSNPNLYWYRQAAGRGLQLLFYSVGIGQISSEVPQNLSASRPQDRQFILSSKKLLLSDSGFYLCAWSAEGGQPQHFGDGTRLSIL.

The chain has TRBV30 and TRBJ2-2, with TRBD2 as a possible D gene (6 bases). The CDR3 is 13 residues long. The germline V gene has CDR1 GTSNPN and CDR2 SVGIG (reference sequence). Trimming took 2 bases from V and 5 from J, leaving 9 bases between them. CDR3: CAWSPAGTGELFF. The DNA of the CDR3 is TGTGCCTGGAGTCCGGCGGGGACCGGGGAGCTGTTTTTT.